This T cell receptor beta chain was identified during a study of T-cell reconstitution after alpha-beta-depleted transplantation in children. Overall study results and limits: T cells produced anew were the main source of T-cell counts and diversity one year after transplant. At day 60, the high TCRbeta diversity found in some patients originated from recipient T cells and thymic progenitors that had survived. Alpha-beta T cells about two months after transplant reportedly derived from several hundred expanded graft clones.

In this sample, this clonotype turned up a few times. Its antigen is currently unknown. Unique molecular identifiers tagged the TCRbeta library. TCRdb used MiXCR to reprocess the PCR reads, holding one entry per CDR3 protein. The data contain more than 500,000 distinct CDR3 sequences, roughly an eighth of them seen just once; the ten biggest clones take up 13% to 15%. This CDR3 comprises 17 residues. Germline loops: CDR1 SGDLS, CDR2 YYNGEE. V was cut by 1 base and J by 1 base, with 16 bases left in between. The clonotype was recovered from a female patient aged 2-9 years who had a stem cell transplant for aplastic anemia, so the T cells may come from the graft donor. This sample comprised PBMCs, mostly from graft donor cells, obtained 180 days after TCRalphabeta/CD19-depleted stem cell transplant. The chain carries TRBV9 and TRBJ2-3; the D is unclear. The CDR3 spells CASSVSPGSVGTDTQYF. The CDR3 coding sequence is TGTGCCAGCAGCGTATCCCCGGGTTCCGTTGGCACAGATACGCAGTATTTT.